Listed below are T cell receptor beta chains from one sample, sequenced in a study of regulatory T cells in long-lasting Graves disease. TCRdb re-called the multiplex PCR reads through MiXCR, storing one row per CDR3 protein. The sample holds hundreds of thousands of distinct CDR3 sequences, 20% to 25% seen once. Specimen: peripheral blood mononuclear cells (PBMCs), collected when the disease was refractory, from a patient treated with antithyroid drugs. All receptors come from a female donor with Graves disease. CDR3s include the opening cysteine and the closing phenylalanine or tryptophan. A D gene is named only where the DNA matches it firmly. The listing skips clone size in some rows; elsewhere it reads once, few, many or a size class.

J gene	clone size	D gene	V gene	CDR3 DNA	CDR3 protein
TRBJ1-1	few	TRBD1	TRBV7-8	TGTGCCAGCAGCTTAGCGCAGGACAGGGGACCTGAAGCTTTCTTT	CASSLAQDRGPEAFF
TRBJ2-7	few	.	TRBV3-1	TGTGCCAGCAGCCAAGGTCCGGGCTCCTACGAGCAGTACTTC	CASSQGPGSYEQYF
TRBJ2-5	few	TRBD1	TRBV9	TGTGCCAGCAGCGTAGGATCAGGGGGACAGGAGACCCAGTACTTC	CASSVGSGGQETQYF
TRBJ1-1	many	.	TRBV7-8	TGTGCCAGCAGCTTAAATTACAGGCAACACACTGAAGCTTTCTTT	CASSLNYRQHTEAFF
TRBJ2-7	many	.	TRBV13	TGTGCCAGCAGAAGGACCGGGTTGTCCGAGCAGTACTTC	CASRRTGLSEQYF
TRBJ1-2	many	.	TRBV28	TGTGCCAGCAGTTTCAGCGCAGGTCATGGCTACACCTTC	CASSFSAGHGYTF
TRBJ1-2	.	.	TRBV30	TGTGCCTGGAGTGTACGCGGCGGCTTCTTGGAGCTTAACGGCTACACCTTC	CAWSVRGGFLELNGYTF
TRBJ1-1	few	.	TRBV5-5	TGTGCCAGCAGCTTGATCCATAGACTGAACACTGAAGCTTTCTTT	CASSLIHRLNTEAFF
TRBJ2-2	few	TRBD1	TRBV7-9	TGTGCCAGCAGCGACAAGACAGGGTCCACCGGGGAGCTGTTTTTT	CASSDKTGSTGELFF
TRBJ2-7	many	TRBD2	TRBV20-1	TGCAGTGCTAGGTATTTGCGGGAGGGCCCCTACGAGCAGTACTTC	CSARYLREGPYEQYF
TRBJ2-4	once	.	TRBV6-5	TGTGCCAGCAGTTACTCGAGTCAGCACACTCAGTACTTC	CASSYSSQHTQYF
TRBJ2-5	.	.	TRBV5-1	TGCGCCAGCAGCTTGATGTTGGGTTCGGAGACCCAGTACTTC	CASSLMLGSETQYF
TRBJ2-1	many	.	TRBV2	TGTGCCACCAACAAGTGGGGCGCGACGAATGAGCAGTTCTTC	CATNKWGATNEQFF
TRBJ1-5	.	TRBD1	TRBV29-1	TGCAGCGTAGAAACAGGGGGGGAGCCCCAGCATTTT	CSVETGGEPQHF
TRBJ2-7	.	.	TRBV5-6	TGTGCCAGCAGCTTCGGTAGGGCCCCTTTCGAGCAGTACTTC	CASSFGRAPFEQYF
TRBJ2-1	.	TRBD2	TRBV25-1	TGTGCCGCTATGACTAGCGGGAGGGGTGAGCAGTTCTTC	CAAMTSGRGEQFF
TRBJ2-2	many	TRBD2	TRBV20-1	TGCAGTGCTAGAGATCTAGCGGGAGGCCCTCAAGGGGAGCTGTTTTTT	CSARDLAGGPQGELFF
TRBJ2-1	.	TRBD2	TRBV28	TGTGCCAGCAGTCCACGGACTAGCGCGTACAATGAGCAGTTCTTC	CASSPRTSAYNEQFF
TRBJ2-7	few	.	TRBV29-1	TGCAGCGTTCGGGACCTACCCTACGAGCAGTACTTC	CSVRDLPYEQYF
TRBJ2-1	.	.	TRBV6-1	TGTGCCAGCACCTACGATGCGGGAACGGGGCAGTTCTTC	CASTYDAGTGQFF
TRBJ1-2	.	TRBD1	TRBV7-2	TGTGCCAGCAGCTTAAGCACCCGACAGGGGACTAACTATGGCTACACCTTC	CASSLSTRQGTNYGYTF
TRBJ2-7	many	.	TRBV20-1	TGCAGTGCAACGACAAGCTCCTACGAGCAGTACTTC	CSATTSSYEQYF
TRBJ1-5	few	.	TRBV10-3	TGTGCCATCAGTGAATTCCCCCATTCGGTAAGACCAGATCAGCCCCAGCATTTT	CAISEFPHSVRPDQPQHF
TRBJ2-3	.	.	TRBV20-1	TGCAGTGCTAGTGGCAGAGACACAGATACGCAGTATTTT	CSASGRDTDTQYF
TRBJ1-6	many	TRBD1	TRBV27	TGTGCCAGCAGTTTATCCGGTCCCTACAGGGGCGGTAATTCACCCCTCCACTTT	CASSLSGPYRGGNSPLHF
TRBJ2-7	.	TRBD2	TRBV30	TGTGCCTGGAATCCGAGCGGGAGTGGGCTCGAGCAGTACTTC	CAWNPSGSGLEQYF
TRBJ1-4	many	TRBD1	TRBV11-2	TGTGCCAGCAGCCGGGACAGGGGAGGCGAAAAACTGTTTTTT	CASSRDRGGEKLFF
TRBJ1-2	many	TRBD1	TRBV28	TGTGCCAGCAGTTTATCGGACAGGAACTATGGCTACACCTTC	CASSLSDRNYGYTF
TRBJ1-5	many	.	TRBV2	TGTGCCAGCAGTGAAATGGGTCAGCCCCAGCATTTT	CASSEMGQPQHF
TRBJ2-7	many	.	TRBV6-5	TGTGCCAGCAGTTACTCCACGGCGGCGAGCTCCTACGAGCAGTACTTC	CASSYSTAASSYEQYF
TRBJ1-1	many	TRBD1	TRBV24-1	TGTGCCACCAGTGGACAGGGGACCACTGAAGCTTTCTTT	CATSGQGTTEAFF
TRBJ2-5	.	.	TRBV4-2	TGTGCCAGCAGCCTAATTCCGATGGGGATTTCGGGACTCGAAGAGACCCAGTACTTC	CASSLIPMGISGLEETQYF
TRBJ2-5	.	.	TRBV7-2	TGTGCCAGCAGCCGTAACCAAAGGGGGAGGGAGACCCAGTACTTC	CASSRNQRGRETQYF
TRBJ1-1	.	TRBD1	TRBV7-6	TGTGCCAGCAGCCCCGGACAGGGGGCGGCCACTGAAGCTTTCTTT	CASSPGQGAATEAFF
TRBJ2-7	few	.	TRBV9	TGTGCCAGCAGTACGGCGACGGGGTACGAGCAGTACTTC	CASSTATGYEQYF
TRBJ2-7	many	TRBD2	TRBV20-1	TGCAGTGCTCCACATAGCGGGGGGAGCTCCTACGAGCAGTACTTC	CSAPHSGGSSYEQYF
TRBJ2-7	few	.	TRBV30	TGTGCCTGGAGTTACCGAAGCATCTTTTACGAGCAGTACTTC	CAWSYRSIFYEQYF
TRBJ1-1	.	TRBD1	TRBV4-1	TGCGCCAGCAGCCAGGGACAGATGAACACTGAAGCTTTCTTT	CASSQGQMNTEAFF
TRBJ2-5	many	.	TRBV2	TGTGCCAGCAGTGATTCCAGGGAAGAGACCCAGTACTTC	CASSDSREETQYF
TRBJ2-7	.	.	TRBV7-6	TGTGCCAGCAGCTTCAAGTGGTCCTACGAGCAGTACTTC	CASSFKWSYEQYF
TRBJ2-5	.	TRBD2	TRBV5-5	TGTGCCAGCAGCTTGGACGGACTAGCGCCTCAAGAGACCCAGTACTTC	CASSLDGLAPQETQYF
TRBJ2-5	few	.	TRBV12-3/TRBV12-4	TGTGCCAGCAGTTTAGCGGTTCACCCTGAGTCCCAGTACTTC	CASSLAVHPESQYF
TRBJ1-4	.	.	TRBV10-3	TGTGCCATCAGTGACCTAAATGAAAAACTGTTTTTT	CAISDLNEKLFF
TRBJ1-1	.	.	TRBV6-1	TGTGCCAGCAGCCCGGTCCATCCGCCGCTTAACACTGAAGCTTTCTTT	CASSPVHPPLNTEAFF
TRBJ2-5	.	TRBD1	TRBV20-1	TGCAGTGCGAGACAGGGGGGGATTGAGACCCAGTACTTC	CSARQGGIETQYF